This TCR beta chain was captured in a study of cytomegalovirus exposure and HLA in healthy donors (dated by TCRdb to the late 2010s). Regarding the study in general: An earlier analysis of a few hundred of the donors reported approximately 280 Gb of sequence data and around 100 million unique TCR beta sequences obtained from about 170 million T cells. Approximately 310 gigabases of sequencing data and tens of millions of unique TCR sequences were included in an early release covering several hundred HLA-typed donors. Of the approximately 400 genotyped donors, roughly 80% fell in the genetic ancestry cluster associated with self-reported Caucasian donors. The study aimed to test whether cataloging public T cell receptors could reveal signatures of past pathogen exposure. The T cell repertoires of around 730 subjects were profiled by immunosequencing and related to cytomegalovirus serostatus. Besides the first cohort of some 670 subjects, a separate validation cohort made up of 120 different subjects was used. High-throughput TCR immunosequencing, statistical association of individual TCRs with disease status, and machine learning were combined to predict cytomegalovirus infection status. A later analysis re-analyzed previously published TCR beta repertoires from 600 to 850 donors and added high-resolution HLA genotyping to study TCR occurrence patterns. In the later analysis, no new phenotypic data were used to find candidate immune exposures; instead, reliance was placed on TCR beta sequences and their occurrence across donors. An earlier analysis of around 640 of the donors used high-throughput TCR beta sequencing to judge whether each TCR beta V gene segment behaved as functional or pseudogenic. Donor age, sex, ethnicity and CMV serostatus were compiled alongside the repertoire data. A later genetic analysis took genome-wide SNP genotypes for about 65% of the roughly 670 donors and used that subset as a discovery cohort. All discovery cohort repertoires had been generated using a single sequencing platform. HLA typing covered class I and class II loci at four-digit resolution. Typing coverage varied by locus: about 629-630 donors for A, B, C, DRB1 and DQB1; around 560 for DQA1; around 570 for DPA1; roughly 470 for DPB1. Five DR-DQ haplotypes were treated as single units for association and clustering because of strong linkage in the cohort. On average, about 200,000 unique TCR beta nucleotide sequences were sequenced per donor among a few hundred genotyped donors of the cohort, with roughly 18% of those sequences being non-productive.

The library was produced with the immunoSEQ multiplex PCR assay. For the multiplex PCR, a mixture combining 60 forward primers for TCR Vbeta segments and 13 reverse primers for TCR Jbeta segments was used. A multiplex PCR assay on genomic DNA amplified the CDR3 region of rearranged TCR beta genes. Amplified TCR beta libraries were sequenced as 87-base-pair reads on the Illumina HiSeq System. Processing in the source paper ran as follows. Across the 500 to 750 repertoires, a later analysis counted tens of millions of unique TCR beta chains, some 11 million of which were shared by at least two donors. A nearest-neighbor algorithm error-corrected the raw reads and collapsed the reads into unique sequences, merging closely related sequences to remove PCR and sequencing errors. To assign V, D and J gene segments, CDR3 sequences were aligned to IMGT reference sequences. For a sequence to be retained, a match of at least six nucleotides to both a V gene segment and a J gene segment was required. Rearrangements were called productive when the CDR3 lacked stop codons and stayed in frame with V and J; all others were non-productive. CDR3 was defined according to IMGT convention as the region running from the second conserved V-encoded cysteine to the conserved J-encoded phenylalanine. In an earlier analysis of around 640 of the donors, sequences lacking an unambiguous match to a single V gene segment were excluded. In an earlier analysis of about 590 of the donors, a V segment was called functional when productive rearrangements were above 56.7%, and segregating when the standard deviation between donors exceeded 5%. To diagnose cytomegalovirus status from the catalog of TCR beta chain sequences, a statistical classification framework was built. In a later analysis, TCR nucleotide sequences were compared against IMGT/GENE-DB human TR gene sequences so that V and J genes could be assigned. A later analysis assigned CDR3 sequences and most-parsimonious VDJ recombination scenarios with the TCRdist pipeline. In a later analysis, each TCR beta chain was defined by its CDR3 amino acid sequence together with its V-gene family, and reads lacking a unique V-gene family were excluded. In a later analysis, around 600 highly shared, low-generation-probability nucleotide sequences were removed to address suspected cross-contamination and a sequencing artifact. In a later analysis, a clonal expansion index for each public chain was calculated from normalized within-repertoire ranks of inferred template counts. In a later analysis, generation probabilities were computed with a VDJ recombination model fitted to out-of-frame rearrangements, and the resulting probabilities were checked against IGoR. Hypergeometric tests were used in a later analysis to score TCR-TCR, TCR-HLA and TCR-CMV co-occurrence, with a repertoire-size bias correction applied to the TCR pairs. In a later analysis, false discovery rates were estimated by permuting HLA or CMV assignments 20 times. In a later analysis, co-occurring TCRs were grouped using DBSCAN, and TCRdist sequence similarity was added for clustering within HLA-allele-positive subsets. Repertoires with fewer than 30,000 or more than 120,000 public chains were left out of co-occurrence clustering, as were four to six repertoires with anomalous nucleotide sharing. The table was pulled from immuneACCESS by TCRdb, which kept in-frame rearrangements only. Such tables lose some clones; where checked, under half of the loss comes from unresolved V genes, and the rest has no known cause. The V and J calls and the clone size are those of that table, but D and trimming were determined from the DNA. The sample table lists some 180,000 clones, around 80% of them with a count of one. Around 3.5% of the sample is held by the ten biggest clonotypes.

In total, 630 or so healthy bone marrow donors made up the cohort. At the time of sampling, every cohort member was nominally healthy, though immune exposures that went unrecorded were likely present. The donor tested CMV seropositive and was one of the 289 seropositive cohort members. Every donor gave a peripheral blood sample, and the peripheral blood mononuclear cells from that sample were used for TCR beta sequencing. The Qiagen DNeasy Blood Extraction Kit was used to extract genomic DNA from the blood cell samples. Of note for this clone: Its specific antigen is unknown. No much larger clone is present one base from it, and per-base qualities are unavailable.

Taken from cysteine to phenylalanine, the CDR3 has 17 residues. Just the 51-base CDR3 DNA is kept, in frame starting at base 1. Compared with germline, V lacks 3 bases and J lacks 3 bases; bases without a gene match: 10. According to the germline V gene, CDR1 reads MDHEN and CDR2 reads SYDVKM. Overall study outcomes, separate from this receptor: The authors suggested that the approach could potentially be generalized to other disease states and immunological phenotypes. Because some donors lacked HLA typing at each locus, the association tests relied only on the typed subset. In a later analysis, TCR association rates were found to vary across HLA loci, with the most associated TCRs seen for DRB1 alleles and the fewest for HLA-C alleles. A later genetic analysis associated a missense DCLRE1C variant with V-gene and J-gene trimming of TCR beta chains, and an independent cohort replicated the association. The study gave a list of about 170 TCR beta chains associated with cytomegalovirus. This cohort had only TCR beta chains sequenced, and the lack of alpha or paired-chain data limited which features could be detected. Compared with equally common non-associated chains, HLA-associated TCR beta chains in a later analysis were more clonally expanded and had lower generation probabilities. A cluster of highly shared sequence variants was judged likely to represent a technical artifact of the sequencing pipeline. CMV serostatus was the only immune exposure information available for the cohort. Across donors, most TCR sequences were observed very rarely, whereas some public TCRs were present in many individuals. The 87-base-pair reads could not distinguish some IMGT-functional V segments, including TRBV6-2 and TRBV6-3, so those segments were excluded. Linkage disequilibrium might explain the correlated functional status among segregating V segments, but an unknown experimental factor could not be excluded. Sequencing depth was assumed to be roughly uniform across donors in the presence/absence analyses, though that assumption may not hold. A further reported finding was that TCR beta sequences accurately predicted the HLA-A and HLA-B alleles for most subjects in the first cohort. A few of the identified cytomegalovirus-associated TCR beta chains were confirmed in vitro to be specific for cytomegalovirus antigens. Some 15 rarely observed V segments, including chromosome 9 orphons, were excluded from the earlier analysis of just under 600 of the donors because counts were too low. In an earlier analysis of some 640 of the donors, most TCR beta V segments were observed in productive rearrangements about 90% or about 30% of the time, broadly matching IMGT annotations. When HLA alleles, especially DR and DQ, strongly co-occurred, TCR associations were difficult to assign to individual alleles. The classifier was reported to diagnose cytomegalovirus status with high specificity and sensitivity in both the original cohort and the validation cohort. A later genetic analysis reported fewer N-insertions in productive TCRs among donors in an Asian-associated ancestry cluster than the roughly 620-donor mean. Most CMV-associated TCR beta chains appeared to be HLA-restricted in a later analysis, and the HLA associations seemed to be driven largely by CMV exposure. According to a later analysis, parvovirus B19, influenza, CMV and Epstein-Barr virus appeared linked to several top co-occurrence clusters. A later analysis associated about 16,000 TCR beta sequences with specific HLA alleles at a false discovery rate of 0.05.

The source of this sequence is a woman aged 55-70 years in good health and CMV-seropositive. Sequenced material: PBMCs. Recombination joined TRBV28 with TRBJ2-5, with 10 central nucleotides matching TRBD2. The CDR3 reads as follows: CASSLTWGLARKETQYF. DNA sequence: TGTGCCAGCAGTTTGACTTGGGGACTAGCGAGAAAAGAGACCCAGTACTTC.